A single sample is the source of the 6 T cell receptor beta chains below, sequenced in a study of low-dose radiotherapy and immunotherapy resistance in tumors. Time point given: after trial treatment. Treatment denoted: LDRT plus nivolumab, ipilimumab, low-dose cyclophosphamide and aspirin (RACIN trial). Covering alpha and beta chains, TRAV- and TRBV-specific primers were used for the first-strand cDNA. TCRs were amplified for approximately 21 PCR cycles with a constant-region primer and V-primer adapter. TCRdb re-analysed the reads in MiXCR, keeping a single row per CDR3 protein. The table includes roughly 32,000 distinct CDR3 sequences, approximately 49% detected once. The specimen was PBMCs, collected after low-dose radiotherapy plus immunotherapy. The receptors come from a male donor with gallbladder cancer.

Notes on this clonotype: This probably arose from a read error, given a far larger clone one base away. This CDR3 reads CASTLDGDYEQYF. As DNA, the CDR3 is TGTGCCAGCACCTTGGACGGTGACTACGAGCAGTACTTC. This sequence joins TRBV5-8 and TRBJ2-7; D unclear. The germline CDR1 and CDR2 sequences are SGHTS and YDEGEE. The CDR3 loop spans 13 amino acids.

The V call is TRBV10-3, the J call TRBJ1-5, with D possibly being TRBD1 (6 bases). CDR3 size: 13 residues. Trimming left V 10 bases short and J 4 bases short, with 14 bases between. CDR1 is ENHRY and CDR2 is SYGVKD in the germline V gene. The CDR3 is CASQPGANQPQHF. The CDR3, as DNA: TGTGCCAGTCAACCGGGGGCGAATCAGCCCCAGCATTTT.

About this clonotype: It is unclear where the CDR3 begins or ends on the DNA, so no DNA is shown, and the CDR3 is as TCRdb lists it. The CDR3 spells CASSLVAGVITGELFFFFF. This rearrangement joins TRBV11-2 to TRBJ2-2; the table gives TRBD2 as D, unverified against the DNA. Germline V gene data show CDR1 as SGHAT and CDR2 as FQNNGV. The CDR3 length equals 19 residues, ends included.

J is TRBJ2-1 and V is TRBV20-1; 10 nucleotides agree with TRBD2. CDR1 DFQATT and CDR2 SNEGSKA come from the germline V gene (reference sequence). This CDR3 spans 14 amino acids. J lost 6 bases, V lost 8 bases, and 10 bases had no gene match. The CDR3 DNA follows: TGCAGTCCGATCCGAGCTAGCGGGAGCAATGAGCAGTTCTTC. Residues: CSPIRASGSNEQFF.

This clonotype appeared many times. This sequence joins TRBV7-8 and TRBJ1-1; D gene ambiguous. Germline V lookup: CDR1 SGHVS, CDR2 FQNEAQ. The CDR3 sequence is 14 residues long. V was cut by 8 bases and J by 0 bases, with 13 bases left in between. CDR3 in amino acids: CASLRGNLNTEAFF. In DNA form, the CDR3 reads TGTGCCAGCCTCCGCGGGAATTTGAACACTGAAGCTTTCTTT.

This rearrangement joins TRBV6-6 to TRBJ2-1; 7 nucleotides align to TRBD2. The CDR3 length is 13 residues. The J segment lost 5 bases and the V segment lost 11 bases, leaving 9 bases of the junction unmatched. Germline V gene data show CDR1 as MNHNY and CDR2 as SVGAGI (reference sequence). CDR3 residues: CAAGDSGNNEQFF. The CDR3 nucleotides are TGTGCCGCGGGGGACTCGGGAAACAATGAGCAGTTCTTC.